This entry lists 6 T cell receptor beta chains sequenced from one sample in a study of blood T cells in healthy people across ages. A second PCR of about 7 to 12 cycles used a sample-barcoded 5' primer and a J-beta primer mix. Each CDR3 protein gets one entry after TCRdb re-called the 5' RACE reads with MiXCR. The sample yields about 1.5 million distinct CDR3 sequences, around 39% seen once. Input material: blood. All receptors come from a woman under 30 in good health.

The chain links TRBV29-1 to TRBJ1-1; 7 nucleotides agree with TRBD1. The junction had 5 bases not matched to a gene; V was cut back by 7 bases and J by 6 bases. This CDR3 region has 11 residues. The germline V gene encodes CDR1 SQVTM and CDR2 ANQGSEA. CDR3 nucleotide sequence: TGCAGCGACACACAGGGGTCTGAAGCTTTCTTT. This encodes CSDTQGSEAFF.

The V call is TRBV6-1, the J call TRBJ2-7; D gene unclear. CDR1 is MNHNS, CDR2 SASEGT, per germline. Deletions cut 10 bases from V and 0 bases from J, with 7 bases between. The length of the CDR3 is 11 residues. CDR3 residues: CAKPSSYEQYF. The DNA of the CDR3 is TGTGCCAAGCCGAGCTCCTACGAGCAGTACTTC.

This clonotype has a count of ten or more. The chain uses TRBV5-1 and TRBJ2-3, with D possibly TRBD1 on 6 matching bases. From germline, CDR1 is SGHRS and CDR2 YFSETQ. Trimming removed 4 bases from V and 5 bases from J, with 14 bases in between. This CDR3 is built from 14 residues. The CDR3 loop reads CASSLGQTGDTQYF. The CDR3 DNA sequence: TGCGCCAGCAGCCTCGGACAGACTGGAGATACGCAGTATTTT.

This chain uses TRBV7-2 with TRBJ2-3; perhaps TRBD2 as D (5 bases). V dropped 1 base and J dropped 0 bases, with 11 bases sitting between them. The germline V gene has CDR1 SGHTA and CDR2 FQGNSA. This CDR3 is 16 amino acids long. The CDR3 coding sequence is TGTGCCAGCAGCTTAGGACTAACGGGGAGCACAGATACGCAGTATTTT. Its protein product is CASSLGLTGSTDTQYF.

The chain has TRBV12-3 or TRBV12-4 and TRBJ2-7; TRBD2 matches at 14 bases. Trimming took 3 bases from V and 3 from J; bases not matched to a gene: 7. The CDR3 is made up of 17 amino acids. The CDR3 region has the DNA TGTGCCAGCAGTTTGGGCGGGGGGACTAGCGGGAGCTACGAGCAGTACTTC. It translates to CASSLGGGTSGSYEQYF.

DNA for the CDR3: TGTGCCAGCAGCTCGCGAGTTGGCGCCTCGGGGGCCCAGTACTTC. This encodes CASSSRVGASGAQYF. J is TRBJ2-5 and V is TRBV3-1; maybe TRBD2 (6 bases). Germline V gives CDR1 LGHDT, CDR2 YNNKEL (reference sequence). Deletions cut 5 bases from V and 9 bases from J, with 22 bases between. The CDR3 loop spans 15 amino acids.